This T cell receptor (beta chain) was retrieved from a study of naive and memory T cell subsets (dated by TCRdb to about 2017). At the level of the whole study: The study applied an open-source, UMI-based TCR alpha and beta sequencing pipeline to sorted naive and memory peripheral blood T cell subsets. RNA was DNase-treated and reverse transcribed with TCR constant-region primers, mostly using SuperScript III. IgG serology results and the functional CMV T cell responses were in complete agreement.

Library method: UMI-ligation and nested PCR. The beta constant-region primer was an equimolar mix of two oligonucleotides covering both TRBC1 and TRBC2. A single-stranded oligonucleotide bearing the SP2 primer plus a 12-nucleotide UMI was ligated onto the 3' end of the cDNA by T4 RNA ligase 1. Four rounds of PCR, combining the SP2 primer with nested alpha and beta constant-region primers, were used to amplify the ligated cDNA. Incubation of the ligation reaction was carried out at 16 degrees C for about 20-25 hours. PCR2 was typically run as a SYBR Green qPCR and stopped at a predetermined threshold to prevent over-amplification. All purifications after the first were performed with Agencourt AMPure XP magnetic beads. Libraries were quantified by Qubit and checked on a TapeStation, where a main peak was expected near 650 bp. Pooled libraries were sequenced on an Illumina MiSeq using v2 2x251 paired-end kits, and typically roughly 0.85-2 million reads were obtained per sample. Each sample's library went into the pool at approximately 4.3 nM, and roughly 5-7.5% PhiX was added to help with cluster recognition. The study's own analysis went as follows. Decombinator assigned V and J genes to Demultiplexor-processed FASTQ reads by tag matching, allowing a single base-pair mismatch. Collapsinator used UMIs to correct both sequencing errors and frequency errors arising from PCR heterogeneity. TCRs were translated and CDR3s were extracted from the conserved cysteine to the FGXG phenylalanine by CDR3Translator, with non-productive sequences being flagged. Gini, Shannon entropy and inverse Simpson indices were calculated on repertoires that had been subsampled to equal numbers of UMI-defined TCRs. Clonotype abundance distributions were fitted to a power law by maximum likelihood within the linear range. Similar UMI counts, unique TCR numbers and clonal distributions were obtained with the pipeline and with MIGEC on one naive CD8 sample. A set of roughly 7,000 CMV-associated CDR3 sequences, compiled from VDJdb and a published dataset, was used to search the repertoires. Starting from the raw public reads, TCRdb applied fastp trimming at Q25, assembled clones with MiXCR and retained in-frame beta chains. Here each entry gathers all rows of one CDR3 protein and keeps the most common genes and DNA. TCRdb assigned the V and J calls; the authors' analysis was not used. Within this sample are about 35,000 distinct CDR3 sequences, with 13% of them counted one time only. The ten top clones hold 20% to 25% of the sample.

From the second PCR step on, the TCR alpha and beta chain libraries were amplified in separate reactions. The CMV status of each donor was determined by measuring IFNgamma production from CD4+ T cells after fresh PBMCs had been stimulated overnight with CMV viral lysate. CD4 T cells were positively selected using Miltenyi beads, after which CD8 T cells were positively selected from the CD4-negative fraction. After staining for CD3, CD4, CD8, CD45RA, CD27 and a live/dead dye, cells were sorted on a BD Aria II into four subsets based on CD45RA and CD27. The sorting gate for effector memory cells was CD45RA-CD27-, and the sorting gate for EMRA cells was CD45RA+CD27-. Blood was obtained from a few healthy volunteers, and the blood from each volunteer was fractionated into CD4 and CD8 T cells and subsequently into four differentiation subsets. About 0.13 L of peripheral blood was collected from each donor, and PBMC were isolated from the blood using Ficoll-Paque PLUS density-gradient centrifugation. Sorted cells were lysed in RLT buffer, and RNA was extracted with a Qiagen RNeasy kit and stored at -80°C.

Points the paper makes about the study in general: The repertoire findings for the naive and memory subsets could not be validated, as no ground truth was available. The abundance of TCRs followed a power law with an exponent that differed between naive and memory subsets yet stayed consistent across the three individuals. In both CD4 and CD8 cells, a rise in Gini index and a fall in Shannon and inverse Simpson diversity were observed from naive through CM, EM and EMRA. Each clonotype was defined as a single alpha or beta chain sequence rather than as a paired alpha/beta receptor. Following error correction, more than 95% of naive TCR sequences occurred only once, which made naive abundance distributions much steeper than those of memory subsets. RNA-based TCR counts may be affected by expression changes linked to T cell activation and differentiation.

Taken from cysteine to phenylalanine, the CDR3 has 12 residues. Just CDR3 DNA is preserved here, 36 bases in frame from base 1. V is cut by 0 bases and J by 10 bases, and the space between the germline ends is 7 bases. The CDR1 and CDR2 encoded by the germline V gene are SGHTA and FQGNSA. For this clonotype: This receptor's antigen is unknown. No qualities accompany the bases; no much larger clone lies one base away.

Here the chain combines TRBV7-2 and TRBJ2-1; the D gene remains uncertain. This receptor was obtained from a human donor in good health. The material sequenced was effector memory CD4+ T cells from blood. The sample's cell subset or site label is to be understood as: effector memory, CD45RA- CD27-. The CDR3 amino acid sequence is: CASSLAAYEQFF. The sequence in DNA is TGTGCCAGCAGCTTAGCGGCCTACGAGCAGTTCTTC. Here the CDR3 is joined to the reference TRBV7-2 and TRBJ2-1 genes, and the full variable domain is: GAGVSQSPSNKVTEKGKDVELRCDPISGHTALYWYRQSLGQGLEFLIYFQGNSAPDKSGLPSDRFSAERTGGSVSTLTIQRTQQEDSAVYLCASSLAAYEQFFGPGTRLTVL.